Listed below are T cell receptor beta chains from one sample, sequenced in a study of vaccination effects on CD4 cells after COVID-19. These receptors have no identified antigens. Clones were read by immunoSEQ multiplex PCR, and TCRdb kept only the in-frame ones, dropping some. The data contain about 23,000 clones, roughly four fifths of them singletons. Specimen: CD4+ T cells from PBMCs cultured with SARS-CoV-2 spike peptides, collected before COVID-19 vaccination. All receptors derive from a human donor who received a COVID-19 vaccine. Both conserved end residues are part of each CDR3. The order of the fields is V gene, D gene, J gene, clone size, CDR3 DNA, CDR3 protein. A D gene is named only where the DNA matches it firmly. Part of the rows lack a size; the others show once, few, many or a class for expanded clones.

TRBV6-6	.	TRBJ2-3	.	TGTGCCAGCAGCCTCATGGCCGATACGCAGTATTTT	CASSLMADTQYF
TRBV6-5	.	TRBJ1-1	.	TGTGCCAGCAACCTTCTGGCGGGGGGCACTGAAGCTTTCTTT	CASNLLAGGTEAFF
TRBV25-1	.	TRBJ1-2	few	TGTGCCAGCACGGTGGGGTGGGGTGGCTACACCTTC	CASTVGWGGYTF
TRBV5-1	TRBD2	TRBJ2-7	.	TGCGCCAGCAGCCCGACTAGCGCAACCTACGAGCAGTACTTC	CASSPTSATYEQYF
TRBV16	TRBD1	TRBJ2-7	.	TGTGCCAGCAGCCAATCCCGGACAGGGGTGGCCTACGAGCAGTACTTC	CASSQSRTGVAYEQYF
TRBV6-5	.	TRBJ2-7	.	TGTGCCAGCAGCGGGACGCAAACCTACGAGCAGTACTTC	CASSGTQTYEQYF
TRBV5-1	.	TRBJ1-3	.	TGCGCCAGCAGCTCTGGGGTCTCTGGAAACACCATATATTTT	CASSSGVSGNTIYF
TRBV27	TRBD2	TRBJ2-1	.	TGTGCCAGCAGGATAAGACTAGCGGGGTACAATGAGCAGTTCTTC	CASRIRLAGYNEQFF
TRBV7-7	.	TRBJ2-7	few	TGTGCCAGCAGCTTACCGGAGGACAGAAGGGCCTCATGTTGCTCCTACGAGCAGTACTTC	CASSLPEDRRASCCSYEQYF
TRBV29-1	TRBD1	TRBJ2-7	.	TGCAGCGTTGGGACAGGGGTCCACGAGCAGTACTTC	CSVGTGVHEQYF
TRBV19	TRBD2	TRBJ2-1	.	TGTGCCAGTACGGCTAGCGGGAGATCCTACAATGAGCAGTTCTTC	CASTASGRSYNEQFF
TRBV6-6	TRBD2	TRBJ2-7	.	TGTGCCAGCAGTCGCGGGACTAGCGGAACTAGCACCTACGAGCAGTACTTC	CASSRGTSGTSTYEQYF
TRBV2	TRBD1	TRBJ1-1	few	TGTGCCAGCAGTGATCAGACAGGGCTCATGAACACTGAAGCTTTCTTT	CASSDQTGLMNTEAFF
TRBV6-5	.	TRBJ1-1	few	TGTGCCAGCAGTTACTTGAGGCAGGGCGATATTGAAGCTTTCTTT	CASSYLRQGDIEAFF
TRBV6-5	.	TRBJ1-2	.	TGTGCCAGCAGTCCCGGGGTTGTGTATGGCTACACCTTC	CASSPGVVYGYTF
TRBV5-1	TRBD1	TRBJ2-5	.	TGCGCCAGCAGCCTGGGACAGGGGGCAGGGGAGACCCAGTACTTC	CASSLGQGAGETQYF
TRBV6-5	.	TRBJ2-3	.	TGTGCCAGCAGTCGTGACCATTCCAGCACAGATACGCAGTATTTT	CASSRDHSSTDTQYF
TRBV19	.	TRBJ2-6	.	TGTGCCAGTAATAGCCCGTCAGGGGCGAGAGGGGCCAACGTCCTGACTTTC	CASNSPSGARGANVLTF
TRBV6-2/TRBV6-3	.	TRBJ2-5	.	TGTGCCAGCAGTTACGTTGTCGGGGTCGAAAATCAAGAGACCCAGTACTTC	CASSYVVGVENQETQYF
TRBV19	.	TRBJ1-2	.	TGTGCCAGTAGTTTGGGTGTAGAGGGCTATGGCTACACCTTC	CASSLGVEGYGYTF
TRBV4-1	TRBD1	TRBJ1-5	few	TGCGCCAGCAGCCCGTTACAGGGGGCGAGCAATCAGCCCCAGCATTTT	CASSPLQGASNQPQHF
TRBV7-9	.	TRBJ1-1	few	TGTGCCAGCAGCGAATGGGAATGGGAGGGAAGGAACACTGAAGCTTTCTTT	CASSEWEWEGRNTEAFF
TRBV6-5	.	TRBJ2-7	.	TGTGCCAGCAGTCTGCAGCCCAATTTAGGATACGAGCAGTACTTC	CASSLQPNLGYEQYF
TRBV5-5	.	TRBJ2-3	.	TGTGCCAGCAGCTTGGGACTAGTTGATGGCACAGATACGCAGTATTTT	CASSLGLVDGTDTQYF
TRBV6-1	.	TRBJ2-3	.	TGTGCCAGCAGTGCAAACAGGGTAAATCAAGGTTCCGATACGCAGTATTTT	CASSANRVNQGSDTQYF
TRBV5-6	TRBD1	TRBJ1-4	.	TGTGCCAGCAGCTTGGACAGGGGGCATGAAAAACTGTTTTTT	CASSLDRGHEKLFF
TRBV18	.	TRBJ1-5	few	TGTGCCAGCACAACTGAGGGGTTTAATCAGCCCCAGCATTTT	CASTTEGFNQPQHF
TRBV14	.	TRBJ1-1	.	TGTGCCAGCAGTGGACAGATGAACACTGAAGCTTTCTTT	CASSGQMNTEAFF
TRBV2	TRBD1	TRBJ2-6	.	TGTGCCAGCAGCCTGGGACAGCTCTCTGGGGCCAACGTCCTGACTTTC	CASSLGQLSGANVLTF
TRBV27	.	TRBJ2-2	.	TGTGCCAGCAGTCCGGACCGGACAGTTTTGACCGGGGAGCTGTTTTTT	CASSPDRTVLTGELFF
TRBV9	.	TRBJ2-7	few	TGTGCCAGCAGCGTAGACTACGCGGGGGAGCAGTACTTC	CASSVDYAGEQYF
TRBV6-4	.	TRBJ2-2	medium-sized	TGTGCCAGCTCTGTTACAGGCACCGGGGAGCTGTTTTTT	CASSVTGTGELFF
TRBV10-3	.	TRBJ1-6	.	TGTGCCATCAGTGAGCGGGGATCGGATTCACCCCTCCACTTT	CAISERGSDSPLHF
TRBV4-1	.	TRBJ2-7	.	TGCGCCAGCAGCCAAGGTGGGGGAAGAGGTGCCTACGAGCAGTACTTC	CASSQGGGRGAYEQYF